The 23 T cell receptor beta chains below all came from one sample that was sequenced in a study of blood T cells in healthy people across ages. Primers used in a second PCR of roughly 6 to 12 cycles were a sample-barcoded 5' primer and a J-beta primer mix. MiXCR, applied by TCRdb to the 5' RACE reads, yields one record per CDR3 protein. The data contain 1.5 million to 2 million distinct CDR3 sequences, more than 35% of them singletons. Material: blood. These receptors were collected from a human donor in good health.

The J gene is TRBJ2-4, the V gene TRBV3-1; 8 positions match TRBD2. In germline, CDR1 is LGHDT, CDR2 YNNKEL (reference sequence). The CDR3 spans 15 residues. V lost 1 base and J lost 2; bases outside the gene matches: 1. The CDR3 DNA reads as TGTGCCAGCAGCCAAGCGGGGGGGCCCAAAAACATTCAGTACTTC. Protein sequence: CASSQAGGPKNIQYF.

V is TRBV20-1 and J is TRBJ2-5, with D perhaps TRBD1 or TRBD2 (5 bases each). The CDR3 consists of 11 residues. Trimming removed 4 bases at V and 11 bases at J, with 14 bases between. CDR1 is DFQATT, CDR2 SNEGSKA, per germline (reference sequence). CDR3 nucleotide sequence: TGCAGTGCTACCCAGAGGGGAAATCAGTACTTC. It translates to CSATQRGNQYF.

In this sample, this clonotype turned up a few times. This chain links TRBV5-1 with TRBJ2-7; 10 bases are shared with TRBD2. J was trimmed by 3 bases and V by 4 bases; bases with no gene match: 7. This CDR3 contains 15 residues. Germline loops: CDR1 SGHRS, CDR2 YFSETQ. CDR3 region: CASSPGTSDFYEQYF. CDR3 nucleotide sequence: TGCGCCAGCAGCCCCGGGACTAGCGACTTCTACGAGCAGTACTTC.

This rearrangement joins TRBV5-4 to TRBJ1-1; the D gene is possibly TRBD1 (6 bases). Trimming shortened V by 1 base and J by 3 bases, and 16 bases separated the two germline ends. CDR1 and CDR2 (germline): SGHNT, YYREEE (reference sequence). This CDR3 comprises 16 residues. DNA of the CDR3: TGTGCCAGCAGCTTGAAGGGGGACTGGGGGGACACTGAAGCTTTCTTT. Translation: CASSLKGDWGDTEAFF. The complete variable domain, with remaining parts taken from reference TRBV5-4 and TRBJ1-1, reads ETGVTQSPTHLIKTRGQQVTLRCSSQSGHNTVSWYQQALGQGPQFIFQYYREEENGRGNFPPRFSGLQFPNYSSELNVNALELDDSALYLCASSLKGDWGDTEAFFGQGTRLTVV.

V is TRBV4-1 and J is TRBJ2-7, with D possibly matching TRBD2 (6 bases). Germline V CDR1 and CDR2: MGHRA, YSYEKL. V was pared by 1 base and J by 2 bases, with 21 bases between. There are 18 residues in the CDR3. CDR3 nucleotide sequence: TGCGCCAGCAGCCAAGCGCCTTGGGGGGTGGAGATTCCCTACGAGCAGTACTTC. This encodes CASSQAPWGVEIPYEQYF.

This clonotype was seen many times. The chain employs TRBV28 and TRBJ2-5, with D possibly being TRBD2 (5 bases). From germline, CDR1 is MDHEN and CDR2 SYDVKM. The CDR3 contains 14 residues. V lost 3 bases and J 1 base, leaving 9 bases between the germline ends. CDR3 region: CASSLSGRQETQYF. The DNA for the CDR3 is TGTGCCAGCAGTTTGAGCGGCCGCCAAGAGACCCAGTACTTC.

With respect to this clonotype: This clone may be a read error of a much larger clone one base away. The chain has TRBV7-9 and TRBJ1-1; D gene uncertain. This CDR3 is built from 14 residues. Germline assignment: CDR1 SEHNR and CDR2 FQNEAQ (reference sequence). V lost 2 bases and J lost 1, with 8 bases in between. The DNA for the CDR3 is TGTGCCAGCAGCTTAAGGGCGCCGAACACTGAAGCTTTCTTT. It specifies CASSLRAPNTEAFF.

This chain links TRBV11-3 with TRBJ2-6; a possible D gene is TRBD1 (6 bases). The CDR3 spans 18 residues. The germline gives CDR1 SGHNT, CDR2 YENEEA. Trimming removed 1 base from V and 2 bases from J, with 15 bases in between. CDR3 in DNA: TGTGCCAGCAGCTTAGCCGGGACATTCCAACCTGGGGCCAACGTCCTGACTTTC. Residues: CASSLAGTFQPGANVLTF.

The chain couples TRBV7-9 to TRBJ1-2; D is unresolved. CDR1 SEHNR and CDR2 FQNEAQ come from the germline V gene (reference sequence). V dropped 6 bases and J dropped 1 base, with 15 bases sitting between them. The CDR3 is 15 residues long. The CDR3 spells CASRPRTAVNYGYTF. The CDR3 nucleotides are TGTGCCAGCAGACCAAGGACGGCAGTTAACTATGGCTACACCTTC.

The count of this clonotype is one. V and J are TRBV5-5 and TRBJ1-2, with a weak D call TRBD1 (6 bases). The CDR3 has 14 amino acids. The germline gives CDR1 SGHKS, CDR2 YYEKEE (reference sequence). V gave up 3 bases and J gave up 6 bases, with 15 bases separating them. CDR3 sequence (DNA): TGTGCCAGCAGCTGGGTACAGGGCAGGGATGGCTACACCTTC. Encoded protein: CASSWVQGRDGYTF.

The rearrangement uses TRBV3-1 and TRBJ1-1; D is unresolved. Germline V lookup: CDR1 LGHDT, CDR2 YNNKEL (reference sequence). The V end lost 1 base, the J end lost 0 bases, and 9 bases lay between the germline ends. The CDR3 totals 15 residues. Written as DNA, the CDR3 is TGTGCCAGCAGCCAAGGAGCGATTATGAACACTGAAGCTTTCTTT. Translating it yields CASSQGAIMNTEAFF.

V and J are TRBV6-6 and TRBJ2-5; possibly TRBD1 for D (5 bases). Trimming pared 8 bases from V and 5 bases from J, leaving 21 bases between. The CDR3 has 15 residues. The germline gives CDR1 MNHNY, CDR2 SVGAGI (reference sequence). CDR3 nucleotides: TGTGCCAGCCTCGCGAGCTTTGACAGCCGGGAGACCCAGTACTTC. This translates into CASLASFDSRETQYF.

The rearrangement uses TRBV12-5 and TRBJ2-3; 7 bases align to TRBD2. The CDR3 runs to 16 residues. With 1 base clipped from V and 6 bases from J, the junction kept 10 bases outside the gene matches. Germline CDR1 LGHNT, CDR2 FRNRAP. The CDR3 DNA reads TGTGCTAGTGGTTTGGCAATCACTAGGGAGGGGGATACGCAGTATTTT. This translates into CASGLAITREGDTQYF.

The chain employs TRBV7-8 and TRBJ1-4; a weak D match, TRBD1 (5 bases). The CDR3 runs to 14 residues. Germline V gene sequence: CDR1 SGHVS, CDR2 FQNEAQ. The germline V and J ends were trimmed by 8 bases and 13 bases, with 23 bases remaining between them. This CDR3 is CASSPRDGGRGLFF. The CDR3 DNA reads TGTGCCAGCTCCCCCAGGGACGGCGGTAGGGGACTGTTTTTT.

The rearrangement links TRBV24-1 to TRBJ2-1; TRBD2 agrees at 8 bases. The junction had 4 bases not matched to a gene; V was cut back by 5 bases and J by 2 bases. The CDR3 sequence is 15 residues long. The germline gives CDR1 KGHDR, CDR2 SFDVKD. The DNA for the CDR3 is TGTGCCACCAGTGGTAAAGCGGGGGCCTACAATGAGCAGTTCTTC. Residues: CATSGKAGAYNEQFF.

This chain links TRBV3-1 with TRBJ2-5; D possibly corresponds to TRBD1 (6 bases). The germline CDR1 and CDR2 sequences are LGHDT and YNNKEL (reference sequence). The CDR3 length is 14 residues. Trimming took off 3 bases at V and 5 bases at J, with 13 bases between the two ends. DNA for the CDR3: TGTGCCAGCAGCCACCGCAGGGGTCCGGAGACCCAGTACTTC. Its protein is CASSHRRGPETQYF.

This chain connects TRBV4-3 to TRBJ2-3, with 12 bases that match TRBD2. The CDR3 runs 16 residues. With V trimmed by 2 bases and J by 3 bases, 3 bases remained unmatched. Germline V gives CDR1 LGHNA, CDR2 YSLEER. The DNA of the CDR3 is TGCGCCAGCAGCCAATGGACTAGCGGGGTAACAGATACGCAGTATTTT. Its translation: CASSQWTSGVTDTQYF.

This rearrangement joins TRBV28 to TRBJ1-6, with TRBD1 as a possible D gene (5 bases). CDR1 MDHEN and CDR2 SYDVKM come from the germline V gene. Trimming cost V 5 bases and J 4 bases, with 12 bases left between them. The CDR3 is 15 amino acids. CDR3 residues: CASSDQGEYNSPLHF. CDR3 sequence (DNA): TGTGCCAGCAGTGACCAGGGAGAATATAATTCACCCCTCCACTTT.

In this sample, this clonotype turned up a few times. V usage is TRBV7-2 and J usage is TRBJ1-1; no firm D call. Germline-derived CDR1 and CDR2 are SGHTA and FQGNSA. Trimming stripped 7 bases from V and 4 bases from J, with 13 bases between. The CDR3 spans 13 residues. The CDR3, as DNA: TGTGCCAGCACCACAAACCCCGGCACTGAAGCTTTCTTT. Translation: CASTTNPGTEAFF.

V gene TRBV20-1 combines with J gene TRBJ2-4; 8 bases match TRBD1. The J call may be incorrect, as the DNA end agrees better with TRBJ2-7. The CDR3 totals 13 residues. Germline V gives CDR1 DFQATT, CDR2 SNEGSKA (reference sequence). The CDR3 nucleotides read TGCAGTGCAGATACAGGGGGGTTCTACGAGCAGTACTTC. Translated, it gives CSADTGGFYEQYF.

A few counts support this clonotype. The chain uses TRBV12-3 or TRBV12-4 and TRBJ2-5, with TRBD2 matching 11 bases. The ends lost 4 bases at V and 0 bases at J; junction bases unmatched: 4. CDR3 length equals 16 residues. The CDR3 region is CASSSTSGAYQETQYF. The CDR3 DNA reads as TGTGCCAGCAGTTCGACTAGCGGGGCCTACCAAGAGACCCAGTACTTC.

The chain couples TRBV18 to TRBJ1-2, with TRBD1 as a possible D gene (5 bases). Trimming left V 3 bases short and J 8 bases short, with 16 bases between. The CDR3 loop spans 14 amino acids. Per germline, CDR1 KGHSH and CDR2 LQKENI. DNA for the CDR3: TGTGCCAGCTCACCGAGAAGTGGACAAGGCGGCTACACCTTC. Encoded protein: CASSPRSGQGGYTF.

This clonotype was picked up a small number of times. The V call is TRBV14, the J call TRBJ2-7; D remains unclear. Trimming took off 4 bases at V and 3 bases at J, with 16 bases between the two ends. Germline lookup yields CDR1 SGHDN and CDR2 FVKESK. The CDR3 is made up of 15 amino acids. In nucleotides, the CDR3 is TGTGCCAGCAGCCTAGGTCCTCCAAGGGTCTACGAGCAGTACTTC. As protein: CASSLGPPRVYEQYF.